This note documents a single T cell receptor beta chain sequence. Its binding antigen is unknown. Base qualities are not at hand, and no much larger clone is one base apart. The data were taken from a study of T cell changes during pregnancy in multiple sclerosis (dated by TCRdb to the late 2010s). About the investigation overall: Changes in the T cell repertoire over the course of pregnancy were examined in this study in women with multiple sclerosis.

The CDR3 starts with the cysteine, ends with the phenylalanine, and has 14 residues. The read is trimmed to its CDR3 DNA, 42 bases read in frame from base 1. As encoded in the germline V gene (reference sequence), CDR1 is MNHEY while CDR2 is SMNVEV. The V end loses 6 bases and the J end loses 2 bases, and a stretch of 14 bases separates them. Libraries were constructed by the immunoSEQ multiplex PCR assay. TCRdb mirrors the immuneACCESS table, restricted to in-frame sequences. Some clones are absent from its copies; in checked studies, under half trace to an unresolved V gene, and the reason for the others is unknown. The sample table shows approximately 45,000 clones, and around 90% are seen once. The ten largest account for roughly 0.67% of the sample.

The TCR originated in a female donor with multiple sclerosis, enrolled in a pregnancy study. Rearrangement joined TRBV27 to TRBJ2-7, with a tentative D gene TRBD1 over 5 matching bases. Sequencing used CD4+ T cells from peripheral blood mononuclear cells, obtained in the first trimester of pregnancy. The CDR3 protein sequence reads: CASSASTGPYEQYF. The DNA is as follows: TGTGCCAGCAGCGCATCTACAGGCCCCTACGAGCAGTACTTC.